The 30 T cell receptor beta chains listed next were all sequenced from one sample in a study of OX40 agonist ivuxolimab in advanced cancers. TCRdb's copy holds only in-frame clones and misses some; the assay was immunoSEQ multiplex PCR. This table has 62,000 or so clones, roughly nine tenths appearing once. Material: CD4+ or CD8+ T cells sorted from blood, obtained in a trial of the OX40 agonist ivuxolimab. The source is an adult with an advanced solid tumor such as melanoma, head and neck, liver or kidney cancer.

This clone was recorded only once. Other DNA sequences in this sample translate to the same CDR3. The rearrangement uses TRBV10-2 and TRBJ2-7; D gene uncertain. The CDR3 covers 13 residues. Germline-derived CDR1 and CDR2 are WSHSY and SAAADI. Trimming took 3 bases from V and 0 from J, leaving 6 bases between them. CDR3: CASSDLVSYEQYF. The CDR3 coding sequence is TGCGCCAGCAGTGATTTAGTCTCCTACGAGCAGTACTTC.

This chain uses TRBV19 with TRBJ2-1; weak D call: TRBD2 (5 bases). V was clipped by 7 bases and J by 6 bases, with 19 bases between them. CDR3 length: 15 residues. CDR1 and CDR2 (germline): LNHDA, SQIVND (reference sequence). The CDR3 here is CASTPFSSSVNEQFF. In nucleotides, the CDR3 is TGTGCCAGTACCCCATTTTCTAGCTCAGTCAATGAGCAGTTCTTC.

The chain combines TRBV9 with TRBJ2-2, with 7 nucleotides matching TRBD1. This CDR3 has 14 amino acids. The germline V gene has CDR1 SGDLS and CDR2 YYNGEE. The junction had 1 base not matched to a gene; V was cut back by 1 base and J by 4 bases. CDR3 DNA sequence: TGTGCCAGCAGCGTATCAGGGGGCACCGGGGAGCTGTTTTTT. It specifies CASSVSGGTGELFF.

The genes are TRBV28 and TRBJ2-1; maybe TRBD1 (5 bases). The V gene's germline CDR1 is MDHEN and CDR2 SYDVKM. The CDR3 is made up of 11 amino acids. V was cut by 6 bases and J by 7 bases, with 7 bases left in between. In nucleotides, the CDR3 is TGTGCCAGCAGGGGGCTTAATGAGCAGTTCTTC. Amino acids: CASRGLNEQFF.

In this sample, this clone turned up a few times. The gene calls are TRBV11-3 and TRBJ2-2; D not resolved. Germline V gene sequence: CDR1 SGHNT, CDR2 YENEEA. The V end was cut by 3 bases, the J end by 6 bases, with 8 bases between. The CDR3 is made up of 13 amino acids. The CDR3 DNA reads as TGTGCCAGCAGCTTGGATCGTCCCGGGGAGCTGTTTTTT. Protein: CASSLDRPGELFF.

This clone came up a few times. The genes are TRBV5-1 and TRBJ2-4, with 15 bases identical to TRBD2. The V segment lost 3 bases and the J segment 3 bases; nucleotides outside the gene matches: 10. The CDR3 totals 19 residues. The germline CDR1 and CDR2 sequences are SGHRS and YFSETQ. CDR3 sequence: CASSSGLAGGGLVKNIQYF. The CDR3 DNA follows: TGCGCCAGCAGCTCGGGACTAGCGGGAGGTGGATTAGTCAAAAACATTCAGTACTTC.

The V and J genes are TRBV5-1 and TRBJ2-5, with D perhaps matching TRBD1 (6 bases). V gave up 4 bases and J gave up 4 bases, with 17 bases separating them. This CDR3 comprises 15 residues. The germline gives CDR1 SGHRS, CDR2 YFSETQ. The CDR3 DNA is TGCGCCAGCAGCCCGAGACAGGCTCAGGGAGAGACCCAGTACTTC. It is translated as CASSPRQAQGETQYF.

The V and J genes are TRBV6-1 and TRBJ2-7; 8 bases align to TRBD2. This CDR3 spans 14 amino acids. The J segment lost 2 bases and the V segment lost 6 bases, leaving 6 bases of the junction unmatched. Germline CDR1 reads MNHNS; CDR2 reads SASEGT. DNA of the CDR3: TGTGCCAGCAGGCAGACTAGCGCTCCCTACGAGCAGTACTTC. This sequence encodes CASRQTSAPYEQYF.

The rearrangement links TRBV5-1 to TRBJ2-7; TRBD2 aligns across 10 bases. The CDR3 sequence is 18 residues long. CDR1 SGHRS and CDR2 YFSETQ come from the germline V gene. Trimming removed 0 bases from V and 7 bases from J; junction bases left unmatched: 16. The CDR3 DNA reads as TGCGCCAGCAGCTTGGCGGGGGGCGCGGCTAGCGGGAGTGTTGAGCAGTACTTC. Encoded protein: CASSLAGGAASGSVEQYF.

Concerning this clone itself: At one end the junction does not follow the germline gene, possibly because of a read error. The chain is built from TRBV5-4 and TRBJ2-7, with 7 positions matching TRBD2. CDR3 length: 15 residues. Germline CDR1 and CDR2: SGHNT and YYREEE (reference sequence). CDR3 DNA: TGTGCCAGCAGATTGGGGTCTAGCGGACCCTACGAGCAGTACTTC. This codes for CASRLGSSGPYEQYF.

V is TRBV6-1 and J is TRBJ2-7; TRBD2 matches 7 bases. The germline CDR1 and CDR2 sequences are MNHNS and SASEGT. The CDR3 contains 12 residues. The J segment lost 5 bases and the V segment lost 7 bases, leaving 5 bases of the junction unmatched. The CDR3 sequence is CASTNGGDEQYF. CDR3 nucleotide sequence: TGTGCCAGCACTAATGGGGGGGACGAGCAGTACTTC.

The rearrangement links TRBV25-1 to TRBJ1-6; tentatively, D is TRBD1 (6 bases). CDR1 MGHDK and CDR2 SYGVNS come from the germline V gene. The CDR3 contains 14 residues. V was pared by 6 bases and J by 5 bases, with 11 bases between. The CDR3, as DNA: TGTGCCAGCAGGTTGGGACACGATAATTCACCCCTCCACTTT. Amino acid sequence: CASRLGHDNSPLHF.

The chain is built from TRBV4-1 and TRBJ2-7, with 11 bases aligning to TRBD2. There are 18 residues in the CDR3. The V and J ends lost 3 bases and 5 bases, in that order; junction bases with no gene match: 15. Germline V gene data show CDR1 as MGHRA and CDR2 as YSYEKL. CDR3 sequence: CASSHLTTSGNPSDEQYF. CDR3 nucleotides: TGCGCCAGCAGCCACCTCACGACTAGCGGGAATCCTAGTGACGAGCAGTACTTC.

The chain links TRBV4-2 to TRBJ2-2; no clear D gene. CDR1 and CDR2 (germline): LGHNA, YNFKEQ. V lost 0 bases and J lost 8, with 10 bases in between. There are 14 residues in the CDR3. CDR3 residues: CASSQDPEMGELFF. Written as DNA, the CDR3 is TGTGCCAGCAGCCAAGATCCAGAAATGGGGGAGCTGTTTTTT.

The CDR3 region is CAWRGLMGRNNEKLFF. CDR3 sequence (DNA): TGTGCCTGGAGGGGCTTGATGGGAAGAAATAATGAAAAACTGTTTTTT. J is TRBJ1-4 and V is TRBV30, with D unclear. The germline CDR1 and CDR2 sequences are GTSNPN and SVGIG (reference sequence). The CDR3 runs 16 residues. Between the trimmed V and J ends, which lost 3 bases and 4 bases, there was a span of 18 bases.

The rearrangement uses TRBV11-2 and TRBJ2-7, with D unresolved. CDR1 and CDR2 from the germline V gene are SGHAT and FQNNGV. The CDR3 length is 15 residues. Trimming took 3 bases from V and 0 from J, leaving 12 bases between them. CDR3 in amino acids: CASSFQPESSYEQYF. Here the CDR3 DNA reads TGTGCCAGCAGCTTTCAGCCGGAAAGCTCCTACGAGCAGTACTTC.

The chain carries TRBV18 and TRBJ1-4; D perhaps matches TRBD1 (6 bases). This CDR3 spans 14 amino acids. V lost 5 bases to trimming and J lost 4 bases, with 11 bases between them. The germline CDR1 and CDR2 sequences are KGHSH and LQKENI. The CDR3 reads CASSSDRINEKLFF. CDR3 nucleotide sequence: TGTGCCAGCTCATCGGACAGAATTAATGAAAAACTGTTTTTT.

CDR3 in DNA: TGCGCCAGCAGCTTGAGTGGAAACACCATATATTTT. Its protein is CASSLSGNTIYF. The rearrangement uses TRBV5-1 and TRBJ1-3, with no clear D. CDR3 length: 12 amino acids. Germline CDR1 is SGHRS and CDR2 is YFSETQ. Trimming left V 1 base short and J 3 bases short, with 2 bases between.

The chain recombines TRBV27 with TRBJ1-5; 8 bases agree with TRBD1. This CDR3 spans 17 amino acids. Trimming took 5 bases from V and 3 from J; bases not matched to a gene: 12. Looked up from germline, CDR1 is MNHEY and CDR2 is SMNVEV (reference sequence). CDR3 residues: CASSTTGAQGPNQPQHF. For the CDR3, the DNA is TGTGCCAGCAGTACGACAGGGGCCCAGGGACCCAATCAGCCCCAGCATTTT.

The chain employs TRBV5-1 and TRBJ2-7, with 7 bases aligning to TRBD1. The V gene end was trimmed by 3 bases and the J gene end by 3 bases; junction bases not matched to a gene: 6. The germline V gene encodes CDR1 SGHRS and CDR2 YFSETQ. This CDR3 is built from 14 residues. The CDR3: CASSSTGPNYEQYF. The CDR3 DNA sequence: TGCGCCAGCAGCTCGACAGGGCCCAACTACGAGCAGTACTTC.

The V gene is TRBV5-4, the J gene TRBJ2-5, with 8 bases matching TRBD1. With V trimmed by 0 bases and J by 3 bases, 1 base remained unmatched. Germline CDR1 reads SGHNT; CDR2 reads YYREEE (reference sequence). This CDR3 is 14 amino acids long. This CDR3 is CASSLVDREETQYF. DNA for the CDR3: TGTGCCAGCAGCTTGGTGGACAGGGAAGAGACCCAGTACTTC.

The count of this clone is one. The gene calls are TRBV5-4 and TRBJ1-4; 8 bases line up with TRBD1. V lost 4 bases and J lost 8; bases outside the gene matches: 7. The CDR3 sequence is 14 residues long. CDR1 and CDR2 (germline): SGHNT, YYREEE (reference sequence). The CDR3 DNA sequence: TGTGCCAGCAGCGCCTGGGACAGGCGGGAAAAACTGTTTTTT. Its translation: CASSAWDRREKLFF.

This chain connects TRBV25-1 to TRBJ2-2; 9 bases align to TRBD2. The V gene's germline CDR1 is MGHDK and CDR2 SYGVNS. This CDR3 spans 16 amino acids. The V segment lost 6 bases and the J segment 4 bases; nucleotides outside the gene matches: 9. For the CDR3, the DNA is TGTGCCAGCAGAAATAGCGGGAGAACGGTCACCGGGGAGCTGTTTTTT. This encodes CASRNSGRTVTGELFF.

This chain uses TRBV29-1 with TRBJ1-1, with D uncertain. Germline values: CDR1 SQVTM, CDR2 ANQGSEA. The CDR3 is 13 residues long. Trimming pared 3 bases from V and 9 bases from J, leaving 17 bases between. The CDR3 DNA reads TGCAGCGTTGATTTGGACCAAACGGCTCAAGCTTTCTTT. It encodes CSVDLDQTAQAFF.

V usage is TRBV5-1 and J usage is TRBJ2-2, with a possible D match to TRBD1 (5 bases). This CDR3 has 13 residues. CDR1 is SGHRS and CDR2 is YFSETQ in the germline V gene. V lost 2 bases and J 5 bases, leaving 7 bases between the germline ends. This CDR3 is CASSLRTTGELFF. The CDR3 DNA sequence: TGCGCCAGCAGCTTAAGGACAACCGGGGAGCTGTTTTTT.

This chain connects TRBV6-1 to TRBJ2-1; D ambiguous. The V end lost 1 base, the J end lost 0 bases, and 7 bases lay between the germline ends. The germline V gene encodes CDR1 MNHNS and CDR2 SASEGT. This CDR3 is built from 15 residues. CDR3 nucleotide sequence: TGTGCCAGCAGTGAAGACTCGATCTCCTACAATGAGCAGTTCTTC. Translated: CASSEDSISYNEQFF.

J is TRBJ1-2 and V is TRBV10-2; D uncertain. The V gene's germline CDR1 is WSHSY and CDR2 SAAADI. Trimming shortened V by 0 bases and J by 8 bases, and 7 bases separated the two germline ends. The CDR3 has 12 residues. The chain's CDR3 is CASSESAGGYTF. The CDR3 bases are TGCGCCAGCAGTGAGTCGGCGGGGGGCTACACCTTC.

The chain uses TRBV15 and TRBJ1-2; no clear D gene. The germline CDR1 and CDR2 sequences are LNHNV and YYDKDF (reference sequence). This CDR3 is built from 13 residues. The germline V and J ends were trimmed by 0 bases and 6 bases, with 8 bases remaining between them. CDR3 nucleotides: TGTGCCACCAGCAGAGAGGGATTGGATGGCTACACCTTC. This codes for CATSREGLDGYTF.

This clone has a single count. The V call is TRBV28, the J call TRBJ2-5; D possibly corresponds to TRBD2 (5 bases). This CDR3 contains 14 residues. Trimming pared 10 bases from V and 5 bases from J, leaving 20 bases between. The germline V gene has CDR1 MDHEN and CDR2 SYDVKM. As DNA, the CDR3 is TGTGCCACCCACTCCCCCGGGGTCCGGGAGACCCAGTACTTC. It specifies CATHSPGVRETQYF.

CDR3 sequence: CASSHRQGVGSYNEQFF. For the CDR3, the DNA is TGCGCCAGCAGCCACAGACAGGGGGTAGGATCCTACAATGAGCAGTTCTTC. The rearrangement uses TRBV5-1 and TRBJ2-1; 9 positions agree with TRBD1. The J segment lost 1 base and the V segment lost 4 bases, leaving 9 bases of the junction unmatched. CDR1 and CDR2 (germline): SGHRS, YFSETQ. CDR3 length equals 17 residues.